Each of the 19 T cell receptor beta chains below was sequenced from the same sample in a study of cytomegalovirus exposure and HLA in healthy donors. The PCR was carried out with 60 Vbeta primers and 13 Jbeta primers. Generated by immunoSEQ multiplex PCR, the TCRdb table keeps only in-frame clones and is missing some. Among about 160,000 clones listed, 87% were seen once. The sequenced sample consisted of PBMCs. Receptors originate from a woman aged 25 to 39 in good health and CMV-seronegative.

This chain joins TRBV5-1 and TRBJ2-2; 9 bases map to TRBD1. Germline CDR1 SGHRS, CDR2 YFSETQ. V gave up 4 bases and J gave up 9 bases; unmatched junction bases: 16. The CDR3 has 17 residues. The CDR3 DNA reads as TGCGCCAGCAGCCCGCCCCCCGGGACAGGGTATTGGCGGGAGCTGTTTTTT. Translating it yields CASSPPPGTGYWRELFF. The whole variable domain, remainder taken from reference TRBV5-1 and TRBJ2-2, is KAGVTQTPRYLIKTRGQQVTLSCSPISGHRSVSWYQQTPGQGLQFLFEYFSETQRNKGNFPGRFSGRQFSNSRSEMNVSTLELGDSALYLCASSPPPGTGYWRELFFGEGSRLTVL.

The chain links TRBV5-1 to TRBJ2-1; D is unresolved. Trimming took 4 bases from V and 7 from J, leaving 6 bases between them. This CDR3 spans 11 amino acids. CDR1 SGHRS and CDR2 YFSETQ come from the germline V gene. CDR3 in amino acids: CASSLGNEQFF. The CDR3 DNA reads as TGCGCCAGCAGCCTCGGTAATGAGCAGTTCTTC. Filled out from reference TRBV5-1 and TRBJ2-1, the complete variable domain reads KAGVTQTPRYLIKTRGQQVTLSCSPISGHRSVSWYQQTPGQGLQFLFEYFSETQRNKGNFPGRFSGRQFSNSRSEMNVSTLELGDSALYLCASSLGNEQFFGPGTRLTVL.

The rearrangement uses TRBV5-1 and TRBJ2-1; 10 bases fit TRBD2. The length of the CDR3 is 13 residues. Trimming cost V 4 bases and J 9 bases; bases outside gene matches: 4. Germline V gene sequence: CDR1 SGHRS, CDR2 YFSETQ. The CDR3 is CASSLSGRREQFF. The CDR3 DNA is TGCGCCAGCAGCCTTAGCGGGAGGCGTGAGCAGTTCTTC.

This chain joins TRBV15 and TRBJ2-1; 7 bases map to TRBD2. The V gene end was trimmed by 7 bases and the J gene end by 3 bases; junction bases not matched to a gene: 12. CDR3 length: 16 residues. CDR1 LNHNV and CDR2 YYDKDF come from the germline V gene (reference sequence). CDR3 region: CATKDGGLVGYNEQFF. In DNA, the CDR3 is TGTGCCACCAAAGACGGAGGACTAGTTGGCTACAATGAGCAGTTCTTC.

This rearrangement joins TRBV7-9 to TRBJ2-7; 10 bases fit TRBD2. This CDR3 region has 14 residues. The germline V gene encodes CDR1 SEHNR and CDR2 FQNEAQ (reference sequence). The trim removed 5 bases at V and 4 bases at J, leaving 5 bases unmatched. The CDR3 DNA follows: TGTGCCAGCAGCGTCACTAGCGGGATATACGAGCAGTACTTC. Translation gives CASSVTSGIYEQYF.

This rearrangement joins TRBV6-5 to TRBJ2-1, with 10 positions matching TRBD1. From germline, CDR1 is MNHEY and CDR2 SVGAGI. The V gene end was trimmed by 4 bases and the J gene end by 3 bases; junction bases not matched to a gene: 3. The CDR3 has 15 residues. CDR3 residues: CASSWDRGRYNEQFF. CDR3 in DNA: TGTGCCAGCAGTTGGGACAGGGGTCGCTACAATGAGCAGTTCTTC.

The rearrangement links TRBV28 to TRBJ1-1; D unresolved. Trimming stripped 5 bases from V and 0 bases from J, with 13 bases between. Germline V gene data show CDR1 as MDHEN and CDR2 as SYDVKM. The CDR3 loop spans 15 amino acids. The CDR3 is CASSPRGALNTEAFF. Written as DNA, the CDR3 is TGTGCCAGCAGTCCCCGGGGAGCACTGAACACTGAAGCTTTCTTT.

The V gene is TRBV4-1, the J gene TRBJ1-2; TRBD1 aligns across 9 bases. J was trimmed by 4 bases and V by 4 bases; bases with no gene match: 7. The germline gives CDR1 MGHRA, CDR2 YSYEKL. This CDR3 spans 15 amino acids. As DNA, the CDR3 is TGCGCCAGCAGCCCGGGACAGGGACCGTTCTATGGCTACACCTTC. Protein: CASSPGQGPFYGYTF.

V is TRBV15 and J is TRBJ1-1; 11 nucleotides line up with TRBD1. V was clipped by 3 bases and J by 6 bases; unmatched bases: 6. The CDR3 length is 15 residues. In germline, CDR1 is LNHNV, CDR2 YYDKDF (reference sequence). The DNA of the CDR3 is TGTGCCACCAGCAGCGGGACAGGGGGTCCCTCTGAAGCTTTCTTT. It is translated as CATSSGTGGPSEAFF.

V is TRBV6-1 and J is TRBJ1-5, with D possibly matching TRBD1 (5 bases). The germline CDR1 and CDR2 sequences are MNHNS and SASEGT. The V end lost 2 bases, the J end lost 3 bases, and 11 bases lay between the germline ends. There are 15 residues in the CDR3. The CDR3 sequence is CASSEQGSNNQPQHF. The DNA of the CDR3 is TGTGCCAGCAGTGAACAGGGCAGCAACAATCAGCCCCAGCATTTT.

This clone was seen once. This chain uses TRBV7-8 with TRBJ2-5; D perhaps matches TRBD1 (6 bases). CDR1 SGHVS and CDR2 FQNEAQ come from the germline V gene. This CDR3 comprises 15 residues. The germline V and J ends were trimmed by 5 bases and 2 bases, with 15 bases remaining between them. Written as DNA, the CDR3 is TGTGCCAGCAGCCCGTGGGGGACACCTCAAGAGACCCAGTACTTC. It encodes CASSPWGTPQETQYF.

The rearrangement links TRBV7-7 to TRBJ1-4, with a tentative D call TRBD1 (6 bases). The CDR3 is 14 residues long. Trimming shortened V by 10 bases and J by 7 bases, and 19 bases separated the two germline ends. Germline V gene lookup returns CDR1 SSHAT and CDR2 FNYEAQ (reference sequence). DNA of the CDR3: TGTGCCACCCCGGGGCCAGGGGTGGGTGAAAAACTGTTTTTT. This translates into CATPGPGVGEKLFF.

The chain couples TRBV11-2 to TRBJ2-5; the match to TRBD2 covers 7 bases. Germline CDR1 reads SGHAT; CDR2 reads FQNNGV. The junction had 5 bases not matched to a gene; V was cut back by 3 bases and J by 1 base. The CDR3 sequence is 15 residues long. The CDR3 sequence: CASSFWGGSQETQYF. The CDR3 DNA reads TGTGCCAGCAGCTTTTGGGGGGGGTCCCAAGAGACCCAGTACTTC.

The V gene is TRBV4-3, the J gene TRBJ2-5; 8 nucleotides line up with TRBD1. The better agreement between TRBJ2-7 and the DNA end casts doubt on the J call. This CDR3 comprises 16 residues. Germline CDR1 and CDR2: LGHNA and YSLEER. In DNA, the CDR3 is TGCGCCAGCAGCCAAGATTTCGGGACAGGTGGACACGAGCAGTACTTC. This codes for CASSQDFGTGGHEQYF.

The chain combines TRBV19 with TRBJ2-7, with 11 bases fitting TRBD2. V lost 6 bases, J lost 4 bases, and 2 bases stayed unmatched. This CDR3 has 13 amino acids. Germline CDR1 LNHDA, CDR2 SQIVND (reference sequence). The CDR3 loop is CASRASGRYEQYF. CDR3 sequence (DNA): TGTGCCAGTAGGGCTAGCGGGAGGTACGAGCAGTACTTC.

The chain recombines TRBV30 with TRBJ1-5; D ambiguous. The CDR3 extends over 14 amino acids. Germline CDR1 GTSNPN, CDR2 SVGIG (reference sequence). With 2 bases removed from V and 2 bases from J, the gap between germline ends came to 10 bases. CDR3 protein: CAWSRGGGNQPQHF. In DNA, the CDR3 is TGTGCCTGGAGTCGCGGTGGCGGCAATCAGCCCCAGCATTTT.

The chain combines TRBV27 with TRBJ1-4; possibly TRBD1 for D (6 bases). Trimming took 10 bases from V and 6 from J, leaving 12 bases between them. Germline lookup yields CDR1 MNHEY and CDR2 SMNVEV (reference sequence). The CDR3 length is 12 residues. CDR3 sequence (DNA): TGTGCCACCGGGACACGGGATGAAAAACTGTTTTTT. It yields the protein CATGTRDEKLFF.

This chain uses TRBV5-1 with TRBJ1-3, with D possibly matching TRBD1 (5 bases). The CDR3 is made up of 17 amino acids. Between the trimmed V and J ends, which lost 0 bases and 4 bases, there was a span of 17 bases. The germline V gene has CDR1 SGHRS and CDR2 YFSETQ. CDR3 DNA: TGCGCCAGCAGCTTGGGATCGGGGGAACGTGTAGGAAACACCATATATTTT. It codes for CASSLGSGERVGNTIYF.

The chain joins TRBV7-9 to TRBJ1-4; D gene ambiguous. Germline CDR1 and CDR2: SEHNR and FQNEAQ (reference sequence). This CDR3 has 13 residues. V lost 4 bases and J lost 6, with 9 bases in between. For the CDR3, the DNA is TGTGCCAGCAGCTGGAGGGAGTATGAAAAACTGTTTTTT. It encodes CASSWREYEKLFF.